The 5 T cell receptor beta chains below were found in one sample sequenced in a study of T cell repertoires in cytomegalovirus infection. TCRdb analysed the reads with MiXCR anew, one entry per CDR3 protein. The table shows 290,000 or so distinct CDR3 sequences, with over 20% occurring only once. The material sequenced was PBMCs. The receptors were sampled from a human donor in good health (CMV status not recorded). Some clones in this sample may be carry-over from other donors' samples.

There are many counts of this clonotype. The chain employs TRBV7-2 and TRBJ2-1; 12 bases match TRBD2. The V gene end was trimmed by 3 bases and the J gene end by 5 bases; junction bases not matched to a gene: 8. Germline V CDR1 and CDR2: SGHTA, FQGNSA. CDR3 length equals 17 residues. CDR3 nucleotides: TGTGCCAGCAGCTTCCCTAGCGGGAGGGCCATGGACAATGAGCAGTTCTTC. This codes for CASSFPSGRAMDNEQFF.

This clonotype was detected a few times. DNA for the CDR3: TGTGCCAGCAGCTTAGGAGGCCCTAAGAGTGAGACCCAGTACTTC. This gives the protein CASSLGGPKSETQYF. The genes are TRBV11-2 and TRBJ2-5; D uncertain. Germline CDR1 reads SGHAT; CDR2 reads FQNNGV. The CDR3 runs 15 residues. V lost 1 base, J lost 5 bases, and 14 bases lay in between.

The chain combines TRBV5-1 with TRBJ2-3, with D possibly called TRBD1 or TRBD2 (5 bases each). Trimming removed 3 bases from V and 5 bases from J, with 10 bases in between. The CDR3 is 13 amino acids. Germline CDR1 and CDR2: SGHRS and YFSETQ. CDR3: CASSWDQGDTQYF. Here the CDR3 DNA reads TGCGCCAGCAGCTGGGACCAGGGAGATACGCAGTATTTT.

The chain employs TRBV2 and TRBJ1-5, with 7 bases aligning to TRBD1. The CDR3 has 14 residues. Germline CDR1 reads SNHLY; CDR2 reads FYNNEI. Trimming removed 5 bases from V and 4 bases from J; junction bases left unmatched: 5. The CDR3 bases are TGTGCCAGCAGTACAGGGGAGTGGAATCAGCCCCAGCATTTT. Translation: CASSTGEWNQPQHF.

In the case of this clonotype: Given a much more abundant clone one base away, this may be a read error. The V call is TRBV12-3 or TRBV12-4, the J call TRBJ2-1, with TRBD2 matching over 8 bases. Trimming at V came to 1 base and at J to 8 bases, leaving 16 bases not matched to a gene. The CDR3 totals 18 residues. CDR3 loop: CASSLGRPRREAADEQFF. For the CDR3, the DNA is TGTGCCAGCAGTTTAGGTCGGCCCCGGCGGGAGGCCGCTGATGAGCAGTTCTTC.